One sample yielded the 32 T cell receptor beta chains listed below, sequenced in a study of response to subunit inactivated influenza vaccine. TCRdb called the RT-PCR reads again in MiXCR, with one record for every CDR3 protein. The data contain more than 700,000 distinct CDR3 sequences, 20% to 25% of them seen just once; the ten biggest clones take up roughly 10%. The source material was PBMCs from blood, sampled more than 4 days after vaccination. Every receptor here comes from a man between 50 and 59 years old who received an inactivated influenza vaccine.

This rearrangement joins TRBV11-2 to TRBJ1-2; TRBD1 agrees at 9 bases. This CDR3 comprises 17 residues. The germline CDR1 and CDR2 sequences are SGHAT and FQNNGV. The trim removed 2 bases at V and 5 bases at J, leaving 12 bases unmatched. The CDR3, as DNA: TGTGCCAGCAGCTTAAGAGACAGGGGGAAATCGGGGTATGGCTACACCTTC. It yields the protein CASSLRDRGKSGYGYTF.

This clonotype was seen ten or more times. The chain has TRBV29-1 and TRBJ2-2; 9 nucleotides match TRBD2. The CDR3 is 14 residues long. V dropped 5 bases and J dropped 6; count of bases not matched to a gene: 7. Germline CDR1 SQVTM, CDR2 ANQGSEA. CDR3 residues: CSVYFTSGPGELFF. The CDR3, as DNA: TGCAGCGTTTACTTTACTAGCGGGCCCGGGGAGCTGTTTTTT.

The rearrangement joins TRBV6-1 to TRBJ1-1, with no clear D. The germline gives CDR1 MNHNS, CDR2 SASEGT. The CDR3 loop spans 13 amino acids. The V gene lost 6 bases and the J gene lost 1 base, with 9 bases spanning the gap. Here the CDR3 reads CASRTRRNTEAFF. The CDR3 nucleotides read TGTGCCAGCAGGACTAGGAGGAACACTGAAGCTTTCTTT.

This clonotype was counted between two and nine times. V and J are TRBV2 and TRBJ1-5; TRBD1 aligns across 9 bases. J was trimmed by 5 bases and V by 6 bases; bases with no gene match: 8. CDR3 size: 15 residues. Germline V gene data show CDR1 as SNHLY and CDR2 as FYNNEI. This CDR3 reads CASRDGQGSYQPQHF. The CDR3, as DNA: TGTGCCAGCAGAGATGGACAGGGGTCTTATCAGCCCCAGCATTTT.

The genes are TRBV5-1 and TRBJ2-5; D gene ambiguous. Germline V gene lookup returns CDR1 SGHRS and CDR2 YFSETQ. The ends were cut back, 0 bases at V and 3 bases at J, with 12 bases in the middle. CDR3 length equals 15 residues. The CDR3 here is CASSLGVSQKETQYF. The CDR3 DNA is TGCGCCAGCAGCTTGGGGGTCAGTCAAAAAGAGACCCAGTACTTC.

This clonotype was recorded a few times. The rearrangement joins TRBV7-9 to TRBJ1-6; D gene ambiguous. V lost 1 base to trimming and J lost 7 bases, with 11 bases between them. CDR1 is SEHNR, CDR2 FQNEAQ, per germline (reference sequence). The CDR3 is made up of 15 amino acids. The CDR3: CASSLGQTINSPLHF. CDR3 in DNA: TGTGCCAGCAGCTTAGGGCAGACGATCAATTCACCCCTCCACTTT. The whole variable domain, remainder taken from reference TRBV7-9 and TRBJ1-6, is DTGVSQNPRHKITKRGQNVTFRCDPISEHNRLYWYRQTLGQGPEFLTYFQNEAQLEKSRLLSDRFSAERPKGSFSTLEIQRTEQGDSAMYLCASSLGQTINSPLHFGNGTRLTVT.

The table lists this clonotype with a few counts. The chain recombines TRBV6-2 or TRBV6-3 with TRBJ1-1, with D unresolved. The CDR3 totals 14 residues. The germline CDR1 and CDR2 sequences are MNHEY and SVGEGT. V was clipped by 2 bases and J by 2 bases, with 9 bases between them. CDR3 amino acids: CASSYSGVNTEAFF. CDR3 in DNA: TGTGCCAGCAGTTACAGCGGGGTCAACACTGAAGCTTTCTTT.

This clonotype was recorded many times. The rearrangement links TRBV7-9 to TRBJ2-3; 12 nucleotides line up with TRBD2. CDR1 is SEHNR and CDR2 is FQNEAQ in the germline V gene (reference sequence). The V and J ends lost 5 bases and 8 bases, in that order; junction bases with no gene match: 8. The CDR3 runs 15 residues. The CDR3 nucleotides are TGTGCCAGCAGCGACGGACTAGCGGGGAGGGCTACGCAGTATTTT. Its protein is CASSDGLAGRATQYF.

This clonotype was observed a few times. The chain has TRBV4-3 and TRBJ2-4; 11 bases map to TRBD2. The germline V gene has CDR1 LGHNA and CDR2 YSLEER. CDR3 size: 15 residues. V shed 1 base, J shed 8 bases, and the junction held 4 bases outside the gene matches. In DNA form, the CDR3 reads TGCGCCAGCAGCCAAGCCCTAGCGGGAGGACACATTCAGTACTTC. Its translation: CASSQALAGGHIQYF.

This clonotype was observed a few times. This chain joins TRBV21-1 and TRBJ1-6; no DNA check was done on the table's D call, TRBD1. TRBV21-1 is described as a pseudogene. The CDR3 is 13 residues long. The CDR3 bases are TGTGCCAGCAGCAGCCCGTCAGGGTCACCCCTCCACTTT. This gives the protein CASSSPSGSPLHF.

V and J are TRBV7-9 and TRBJ1-2; D may be TRBD1 (6 bases). Per the germline V gene, CDR1 is SEHNR and CDR2 is FQNEAQ (reference sequence). The CDR3 extends over 15 amino acids. With 3 bases removed from V and 5 bases from J, the gap between germline ends came to 16 bases. The CDR3 sequence is CASSFGTQQGYGYTF. The CDR3 region has the DNA TGTGCCAGCAGCTTTGGAACACAACAGGGTTATGGCTACACCTTC.

This clonotype was found a few times. The chain recombines TRBV3-1 with TRBJ2-5; D perhaps matches TRBD2 (6 bases). Per germline, CDR1 LGHDT and CDR2 YNNKEL (reference sequence). The CDR3 has 14 residues. Deletions cut 4 bases from V and 0 bases from J, with 9 bases between. CDR3 bases: TGTGCCAGCAGCCGCCAGCGGGACCAAGAGACCCAGTACTTC. As protein: CASSRQRDQETQYF.

Details on this clonotype: No conserved phenylalanine or tryptophan ends this CDR3, so it is likely a read error. The genes are TRBV20-1 and TRBJ2-1; tentatively, D is TRBD1 or TRBD2 (5 bases each). This CDR3 is built from 12 residues. Germline CDR1 reads DFQATT; CDR2 reads SNEGSKA (reference sequence). The V end lost 5 bases, the J end lost 5 bases, and 10 bases lay between the germline ends. The CDR3 loop reads CSAARGDNEQFV. Here the CDR3 DNA reads TGCAGTGCTGCAAGGGGAGACAATGAGCAGTTCGTC.

The chain combines TRBV5-1 with TRBJ2-1, with TRBD2 matching over 8 bases. In germline, CDR1 is SGHRS, CDR2 YFSETQ. J lost 4 bases, V lost 4 bases, and 10 bases had no gene match. The CDR3 runs 16 residues. DNA for the CDR3: TGCGCCAGCAGCAAAATAAGCGGGGGAACTTACAATGAGCAGTTCTTC. It yields the protein CASSKISGGTYNEQFF.

The V call is TRBV6-2 or TRBV6-3, the J call TRBJ2-2; D remains unclear. This CDR3 spans 13 amino acids. V lost 2 bases and J lost 7, with 8 bases in between. Germline values: CDR1 MNHEY, CDR2 SVGEGT. As DNA, the CDR3 is TGTGCCAGCAGTTACCGGACCGACGGGGAGCTGTTTTTT. Protein: CASSYRTDGELFF.

The J gene is TRBJ2-3, the V gene TRBV4-2; 10 bases are a match to TRBD2. The CDR3 consists of 16 residues. Germline lookup yields CDR1 LGHNA and CDR2 YNFKEQ. V lost 2 bases, J lost 5 bases, and 7 bases stayed unmatched. CDR3 coding DNA: TGTGCCAGCAGCCAATACTCAGCGGGAGGGATAGATACGCAGTATTTT. It codes for CASSQYSAGGIDTQYF.

A few counts support this clonotype. The genes are TRBV18 and TRBJ2-1; possibly TRBD2 for D (5 bases). The CDR3 runs to 14 residues. V was trimmed by 2 bases and J by 2 bases, leaving 7 bases between them. Germline CDR1 and CDR2: KGHSH and LQKENI. This chain's CDR3 is CASSPDGAYNEQFF. Written as DNA, the CDR3 is TGTGCCAGCTCACCAGACGGGGCCTACAATGAGCAGTTCTTC.

V and J are TRBV5-1 and TRBJ2-1; TRBD2 is a possible D gene (6 bases). V lost 4 bases and J lost 4, with 12 bases in between. The CDR3 has 14 amino acids. Germline V gene data show CDR1 as SGHRS and CDR2 as YFSETQ. The CDR3 region is CASSVGTRYNEQFF. The CDR3 DNA follows: TGCGCCAGCAGCGTCGGGACTCGTTACAATGAGCAGTTCTTC.

V is TRBV11-2 and J is TRBJ2-1; D not resolved. With 7 bases removed from V and 0 bases from J, the gap between germline ends came to 13 bases. The CDR3 totals 15 residues. Germline V CDR1 and CDR2: SGHAT, FQNNGV. The CDR3 DNA reads TGTGCCAGCAAGATTCCCCCAAGCTCCTACAATGAGCAGTTCTTC. Translation: CASKIPPSSYNEQFF.

This clonotype was picked up many times. This sequence joins TRBV4-3 and TRBJ2-1; TRBD2 agrees at 9 bases. The length of the CDR3 is 15 residues. CDR1 is LGHNA and CDR2 is YSLEER in the germline V gene. J was trimmed by 9 bases and V by 1 base; bases with no gene match: 7. Here the CDR3 reads CASSQAVAGDSEQFF. Written as DNA, the CDR3 is TGCGCCAGCAGCCAAGCCGTAGCGGGAGATAGTGAGCAGTTCTTC.

The rearrangement uses TRBV5-1 and TRBJ2-5; D remains unclear. The germline CDR1 and CDR2 sequences are SGHRS and YFSETQ. V was pared by 0 bases and J by 2 bases, with 8 bases between. This CDR3 has 14 residues. The CDR3 loop reads CASSLVEQQETQYF. Written as DNA, the CDR3 is TGCGCCAGCAGCTTGGTGGAACAGCAAGAGACCCAGTACTTC.

This chain connects TRBV6-6 to TRBJ2-5; D perhaps matches TRBD1 (5 bases). This CDR3 comprises 13 residues. Germline V gives CDR1 MNHNY, CDR2 SVGAGI (reference sequence). Deletions cut 5 bases from V and 5 bases from J, with 12 bases between. The chain's CDR3 is CASSRPGQETQYF. CDR3 coding DNA: TGTGCCAGCAGTAGACCAGGGCAGGAGACCCAGTACTTC.

The chain uses TRBV6-1 and TRBJ2-7, with 9 bases aligning to TRBD1. The CDR3 has 15 residues. The germline CDR1 and CDR2 sequences are MNHNS and SASEGT. V lost 6 bases to trimming and J lost 0 bases; unmatched junction nucleotides: 6. CDR3 protein: CASSDGQGSSYEQYF. In DNA form, the CDR3 reads TGTGCCAGCAGCGACGGACAGGGGAGCTCCTACGAGCAGTACTTC.

The sample holds a few counts of this clonotype. The rearrangement links TRBV10-3 to TRBJ2-2, with D uncertain. V lost 7 bases and J lost 4, with 10 bases in between. CDR1 is ENHRY and CDR2 is SYGVKD in the germline V gene. CDR3 length equals 13 residues. CDR3 residues: CAITSVGTGELFF. CDR3 sequence (DNA): TGTGCCATCACATCTGTCGGCACCGGGGAGCTGTTTTTT.

The V gene is TRBV18, the J gene TRBJ2-5; D gene ambiguous. Deletions cut 1 base from V and 2 bases from J, with 5 bases between. Germline values: CDR1 KGHSH, CDR2 LQKENI. The CDR3 extends over 13 amino acids. The CDR3 reads CASSPQQQETQYF. The DNA of the CDR3 is TGTGCCAGCTCACCACAGCAACAAGAGACCCAGTACTTC.

Only a few counts were recorded for this clonotype. The CDR3 region has the DNA TGTGCCAGCAGCCCCTCCCTGACTAGCGGGAGTAGGTACGAGCAGTACTTC. It specifies CASSPSLTSGSRYEQYF. V is TRBV7-2 and J is TRBJ2-7; 12 bases agree with TRBD2. Germline lookup yields CDR1 SGHTA and CDR2 FQGNSA. Trimming cost V 5 bases and J 4 bases; bases outside gene matches: 12. The CDR3 sequence is 17 residues long.

The chain combines TRBV4-3 with TRBJ2-4, with D perhaps matching TRBD2 (6 bases). This CDR3 contains 13 residues. CDR1 LGHNA and CDR2 YSLEER come from the germline V gene. The ends were cut back, 4 bases at V and 6 bases at J, with 10 bases in the middle. Here the CDR3 DNA reads TGCGCCAGCAGCCGGGTGGGGGGAAACATTCAGTACTTC. This gives the protein CASSRVGGNIQYF.

This clonotype was observed at least ten times. One end of the junction fails to match germline, which may point to a read error. The J gene is TRBJ1-4, the V gene TRBV5-1; D remains unclear. The germline V gene has CDR1 SGHRS and CDR2 YFSETQ. The CDR3 runs to 14 residues. As DNA, the CDR3 is TGTGCCAGCAGCTTGGGGAGCACTAATGAAAAACTGTTTTTT. It specifies CASSLGSTNEKLFF.

This rearrangement joins TRBV6-5 to TRBJ1-3, with D uncertain. The CDR3 loop spans 14 amino acids. Trimming left V 5 bases short and J 6 bases short, with 14 bases between. CDR1 MNHEY and CDR2 SVGAGI come from the germline V gene. The CDR3 is CASSNRGKENTIYF. DNA of the CDR3: TGTGCCAGCAGTAACCGTGGGAAGGAAAACACCATATATTTT.

The chain recombines TRBV12-3 or TRBV12-4 with TRBJ2-1; D is perhaps TRBD1 (5 bases). This CDR3 has 15 amino acids. Trimming removed 5 bases from V and 3 bases from J, with 14 bases in between. The chain's CDR3 is CASSPLRGSYNEQFF. Written as DNA, the CDR3 is TGTGCCAGCAGTCCCCTAAGGGGAAGCTACAATGAGCAGTTCTTC.

This chain joins TRBV4-3 and TRBJ2-5; 7 nucleotides line up with TRBD2. The CDR3 consists of 15 residues. Germline V lookup: CDR1 LGHNA, CDR2 YSLEER. J was trimmed by 5 bases and V by 0 bases; bases with no gene match: 6. The CDR3 region is CASSQDPTSTETQYF. CDR3 bases: TGCGCCAGCAGCCAAGATCCGACTAGCACGGAGACCCAGTACTTC.

This chain links TRBV20-1 with TRBJ1-4; D is possibly TRBD1 (6 bases). The CDR3 spans 14 residues. V was shortened by 5 bases and J by 2 bases, with 12 bases between the two germline ends. CDR1 and CDR2 (germline): DFQATT, SNEGSKA (reference sequence). The CDR3, as DNA: TGCAGTGCTTCCCACAGGGCGACTAATGAAAAACTGTTTTTT. It yields the protein CSASHRATNEKLFF.